These 15 T cell receptor beta chains share one sample of origin, sequenced in a study of regulatory T cells in long-lasting Graves disease. Arm-PCR with iRepertoire HTBI primers amplified the CDR3 regions for these TCR beta libraries. In TCRdb, the multiplex PCR reads were re-called with MiXCR into one record per CDR3 protein. The data hold 350,000 to 450,000 distinct CDR3 sequences, with 15% observed a single time. Time point reported: newly diagnosed GD, antithyroid drugs for less than 3 months. The TCR library was made from RNA extracted from PBMCs. These records were also assigned to another study, of T cells in Graves' hyperthyroidism and ophthalmopathy.

This sample comprised peripheral blood mononuclear cells (PBMCs), obtained at new diagnosis, from a patient treated with antithyroid drugs. These receptors were collected from a woman in her twenties or thirties with Graves disease.

Many counts were recorded for this clonotype. V is TRBV6-1 and J is TRBJ2-3; either TRBD1 or TRBD2 may supply D (5 bases each). V was trimmed by 2 bases and J by 0 bases, leaving 15 bases between them. Germline-derived CDR1 and CDR2 are MNHNS and SASEGT. This CDR3 has 17 residues. CDR3 in DNA: TGTGCCAGCAGTGAACAGCCCCGGGGCCCCAGCACAGATACGCAGTATTTT. Encoded protein: CASSEQPRGPSTDTQYF.

This clonotype was seen more than once but under ten times. The CDR3 nucleotides read TGTGCCAGCAGTTTATGGGGTGCCGTTGGCTACACCTTC. Translation gives CASSLWGAVGYTF. The chain has TRBV12-3 or TRBV12-4 and TRBJ1-2, with D unresolved. This CDR3 is 13 amino acids long. V lost 2 bases and J 7 bases, leaving 11 bases between the germline ends.

The chain is built from TRBV27 and TRBJ1-5, with unresolved D. The germline V gene encodes CDR1 MNHEY and CDR2 SMNVEV (reference sequence). CDR3 size: 13 residues. V was clipped by 4 bases and J by 4 bases, with 8 bases between them. This CDR3 reads CASSSSFNQPQHF. The CDR3 nucleotides are TGTGCCAGCAGTTCCTCATTTAATCAGCCCCAGCATTTT.

This clonotype was detected only once. The J gene is TRBJ2-1, the V gene TRBV5-4, with TRBD2 matching over 9 bases. Trimming took 3 bases from V and 6 from J; bases not matched to a gene: 7. Germline V gene data show CDR1 as SGHNT and CDR2 as YYREEE (reference sequence). CDR3 length equals 15 residues. CDR3 bases: TGTGCCAGCAGCTATAGCGGGAGTTCGGTCAATGAGCAGTTCTTC. It is translated as CASSYSGSSVNEQFF.

V usage is TRBV7-6 and J usage is TRBJ2-7; 7 nucleotides match TRBD2. V trimming: 1 base; J trimming: 7 bases; junction bases outside the gene matches: 13. CDR3 length: 16 residues. Germline CDR1 SGHVS, CDR2 FNYEAQ. For the CDR3, the DNA is TGTGCCAGCAGCTTAGGGGGGGTGGCGGGAGCCGGAGAGCAGTACTTC. It yields the protein CASSLGGVAGAGEQYF.

This clonotype was observed many times. V and J are TRBV2 and TRBJ2-3, with TRBD2 matching 9 bases. V lost 7 bases to trimming and J lost 4 bases; unmatched junction nucleotides: 18. The CDR3 sequence is 18 residues long. Germline assignment: CDR1 SNHLY and CDR2 FYNNEI. The DNA for the CDR3 is TGTGCCAGCAACGGTGGAGGCACTAGCGGGTATTCGGCAGATACGCAGTATTTT. Protein sequence: CASNGGGTSGYSADTQYF.

In its sample, this clonotype was seen many times. This chain connects TRBV5-1 to TRBJ2-1, with TRBD2 as a possible D gene (6 bases). This CDR3 has 17 residues. In germline, CDR1 is SGHRS, CDR2 YFSETQ. Trimming stripped 4 bases from V and 0 bases from J, with 17 bases between. CDR3 DNA sequence: TGCGCCAGCAGCCGAGAATTTTTGGGGGGCTCCTACAATGAGCAGTTCTTC. Translation: CASSREFLGGSYNEQFF.

CDR3 nucleotide sequence: TGTGCCAGCAGCTCCGGCGGGACAGGGGGGTGGCTGGGCTACACCTTC. This translates into CASSSGGTGGWLGYTF. The chain carries TRBV28 and TRBJ1-2; 11 positions match TRBD1. The germline CDR1 and CDR2 sequences are MDHEN and SYDVKM. With 6 bases clipped from V and 8 bases from J, the junction kept 14 bases outside the gene matches. The CDR3 has 16 amino acids.

This clonotype was seen ten or more times. The chain is built from TRBV5-6 and TRBJ2-3; no firm D call. Trimming pared 4 bases from V and 3 bases from J, leaving 9 bases between. The CDR3 has 13 residues. Germline CDR1 is SGHDT and CDR2 is YYEEEE. The CDR3 region is CASSHPRTDTQYF. CDR3 coding DNA: TGTGCCAGCAGCCACCCGAGGACAGATACGCAGTATTTT.

This clonotype has a single count. This chain joins TRBV9 and TRBJ2-3; the match to TRBD1 covers 9 bases. Germline values: CDR1 SGDLS, CDR2 YYNGEE. This CDR3 spans 16 amino acids. J was trimmed by 2 bases and V by 3 bases; bases with no gene match: 7. The CDR3 is CASSAGTGSFTDTQYF. In DNA, the CDR3 is TGTGCCAGCAGCGCCGGGACAGGGTCATTCACAGATACGCAGTATTTT.

This clonotype was detected only a few times. The rearrangement uses TRBV5-6 and TRBJ1-1; D remains ambiguous. The V and J ends lost 0 bases and 7 bases respectively, with 7 bases between them. The V gene's germline CDR1 is SGHDT and CDR2 YYEEEE. CDR3 length: 12 residues. CDR3 sequence: CASSLGTDEAFF. In DNA, the CDR3 is TGTGCCAGCAGCTTGGGGACTGATGAAGCTTTCTTT.

This clonotype was counted at least ten times. This chain joins TRBV3-1 and TRBJ1-1; the D is unclear. Trimming took off 6 bases at V and 5 bases at J, with 16 bases between the two ends. CDR3 length: 14 residues. Germline-derived CDR1 and CDR2 are LGHDT and YNNKEL (reference sequence). Here the CDR3 reads CASRPSDRETEAFF. DNA for the CDR3: TGTGCCAGCAGACCCTCAGACCGGGAGACTGAAGCTTTCTTT.

This clonotype was detected many times. This chain joins TRBV7-3 and TRBJ1-1; 11 positions agree with TRBD1. This CDR3 is built from 14 residues. The trim removed 5 bases at V and 4 bases at J, leaving 3 bases unmatched. Germline V lookup: CDR1 SGHTA, CDR2 FQGTGA. The CDR3 nucleotides read TGTGCCAGCAGCCCTGGGACAGGGGGCACTGAAGCTTTCTTT. Translating gives CASSPGTGGTEAFF.

This sequence joins TRBV7-9 and TRBJ2-1, with D maybe TRBD2 (5 bases). Germline CDR1 reads SEHNR; CDR2 reads FQNEAQ (reference sequence). V lost 5 bases and J 1 base, leaving 15 bases between the germline ends. The length of the CDR3 is 16 residues. The chain's CDR3 is CASSHRGKPSYNEQFF. The DNA of the CDR3 is TGTGCCAGCAGCCATAGAGGGAAACCTTCCTACAATGAGCAGTTCTTC.

This clonotype was found many times. The chain combines TRBV19 with TRBJ2-1; 14 bases match TRBD2. This CDR3 has 19 amino acids. CDR1 and CDR2 (germline): LNHDA, SQIVND (reference sequence). V lost 10 bases, J lost 4 bases, and 18 bases stayed unmatched. In DNA form, the CDR3 reads TGTGCCACCAAACTCGGGACTAGCGGGAGCGGGGAGCGGTACAATGAGCAGTTCTTC. Its translation: CATKLGTSGSGERYNEQFF.